This T cell receptor (beta chain) emerged from a study of graft-versus-host responses after intestinal transplantation. Study at large: Induction using anti-thymocyte globulin, followed by tacrolimus and steroids for approximately three years, was given to all recipients. General study points: Early HvG declines after transplant were associated with peak circulating GvH clone levels. Detection of GvH clones occurred in recipient marrow, and some had their first appearance in ileum or blood. When patients had graft-donor T cell macrochimerism, their allografts held high graft-versus-host to host-versus-graft clonal ratios.

TCRdb keeps only in-frame clones here, not all; method: immunoSEQ multiplex PCR. The sample has under 95,000 clones, about 85% seen once; the top ten hold around 0.3%. CDR3 length equals 15 residues. V lost 1 base to trimming and J lost 4 bases, with 11 bases between them. The germline V gene encodes CDR1 SGHTA and CDR2 FQGNSA. Remarks on this clone: Its antigen remains unidentified.

This TCR came from a human donor who was the organ donor for an intestinal transplant. Material: unstimulated CD4+ T cells sorted from spleen or lymph node cells, obtained before transplant. V gene TRBV7-2 combines with J gene TRBJ1-5; weak D call: TRBD1 (6 bases). The CDR3 DNA reads TGTGCCAGCAGCTTAGAGGGGGGGCGGAATCAGCCCCAGCATTTT. It yields the protein CASSLEGGRNQPQHF.